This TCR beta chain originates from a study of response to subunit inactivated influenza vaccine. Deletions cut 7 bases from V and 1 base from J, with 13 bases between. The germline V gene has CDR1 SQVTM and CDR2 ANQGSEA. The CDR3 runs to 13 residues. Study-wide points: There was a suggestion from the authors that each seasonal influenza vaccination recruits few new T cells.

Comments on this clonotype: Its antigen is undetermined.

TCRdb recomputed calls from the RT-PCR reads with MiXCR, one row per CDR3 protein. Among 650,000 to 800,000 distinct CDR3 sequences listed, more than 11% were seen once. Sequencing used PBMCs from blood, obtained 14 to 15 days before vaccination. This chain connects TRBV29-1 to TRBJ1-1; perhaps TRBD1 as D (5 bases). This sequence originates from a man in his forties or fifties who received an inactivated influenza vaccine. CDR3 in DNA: TGCAGCGGCTGGGTAGGGGCGAACACTGAAGCTTTCTTT. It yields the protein CSGWVGANTEAFF.